These 21 T cell receptor beta chains share one sample of origin, sequenced in a study (dated by TCRdb to about 2016). Receptors were amplified or captured by RT-PCR. The run used an Illumina MiSeq. TCRdb trimmed public reads at Q25 via fastp, called clones via MiXCR and kept in-frame beta chains. Each CDR3 protein gets just one entry, which takes the most common genes and DNA from the rows behind it. In all, the sample holds hundreds of thousands of distinct CDR3 sequences, and over 12% of those were seen once. Together, the top ten hold 3% to 4.5% of the sample. Source material: memory CD4+ T cells from blood. The receptor set was obtained from a female donor in good health, serving as a healthy control.

This clonotype was observed many times. The V and J genes are TRBV7-2 and TRBJ2-7; no clear D gene. The V end lost 6 bases, the J end lost 2 bases, and 5 bases lay between the germline ends. The CDR3 is 11 amino acids. CDR1 is SGHTA and CDR2 is FQGNSA in the germline V gene. The CDR3 spells CASRETYEQYF. In DNA, the CDR3 is TGTGCCAGCAGGGAGACCTACGAGCAGTACTTC.

This clonotype was counted many times. Here the CDR3 reads CASSRGLAGDVEQFF. CDR3 in DNA: TGCGCCAGCAGCCGAGGACTAGCGGGTGACGTTGAGCAGTTCTTC. J is TRBJ2-1 and V is TRBV4-3; 11 nucleotides agree with TRBD2. Germline CDR1 is LGHNA and CDR2 is YSLEER. The CDR3 length is 15 residues. J was trimmed by 9 bases and V by 4 bases; bases with no gene match: 8.

This chain links TRBV24-1 with TRBJ1-5; the D is unclear. The germline gives CDR1 KGHDR, CDR2 SFDVKD. CDR3 length: 13 amino acids. Trimming shortened V by 4 bases and J by 5 bases, and 8 bases separated the two germline ends. The CDR3 here is CATSEQNHQPQHF. In DNA, the CDR3 is TGTGCCACCAGTGAGCAGAATCATCAGCCCCAGCATTTT.

V usage is TRBV6-1 and J usage is TRBJ2-7, with TRBD2 identical over 8 bases. This CDR3 is built from 14 residues. The germline gives CDR1 MNHNS, CDR2 SASEGT. Losses at the gene ends were 6 bases for V and 0 bases for J; bases not matched to a gene: 4. The CDR3 bases are TGTGCCAGCAGAGGACTAGCCGTCTCCTACGAGCAGTACTTC. It encodes CASRGLAVSYEQYF.

There are many counts of this clonotype. The chain employs TRBV12-3 or TRBV12-4 and TRBJ2-2, with 7 bases aligning to TRBD2. This CDR3 has 14 amino acids. V lost 7 bases to trimming and J lost 6 bases; unmatched junction nucleotides: 8. The CDR3 sequence is CASTTSRGAGELFF. CDR3 DNA: TGTGCCAGCACGACTAGCCGAGGGGCCGGGGAGCTGTTTTTT.

The V gene is TRBV20-1, the J gene TRBJ1-1; D not certain. The CDR3 consists of 14 residues. V was pared by 2 bases and J by 0 bases, with 10 bases between. CDR1 DFQATT and CDR2 SNEGSKA come from the germline V gene (reference sequence). The CDR3 protein is CSARIPPLNTEAFF. The CDR3 DNA reads TGCAGTGCTAGAATTCCGCCCCTGAACACTGAAGCTTTCTTT.

This chain links TRBV7-2 with TRBJ1-1, with D tentatively TRBD1 (6 bases). Germline assignment: CDR1 SGHTA and CDR2 FQGNSA. This CDR3 has 15 amino acids. V was shortened by 8 bases and J by 1 base, with 17 bases between the two germline ends. In DNA, the CDR3 is TGTGCCAGCGGCGAACAGGGCGGTCGGAACACTGAAGCTTTCTTT. This encodes CASGEQGGRNTEAFF.

This chain's CDR3 is CASSQDAIGGETQYF. The CDR3 DNA follows: TGTGCCAGCAGCCAAGATGCGATAGGGGGAGAGACCCAGTACTTC. The rearrangement links TRBV3-1 to TRBJ2-5; TRBD1 is a possible D gene (6 bases). V lost 0 bases, J lost 4 bases, and 12 bases lay in between. The germline V gene encodes CDR1 LGHDT and CDR2 YNNKEL (reference sequence). The CDR3 is made up of 15 amino acids.

This clonotype was counted a few times. The rearrangement links TRBV25-1 to TRBJ1-1; D is unclear. With 2 bases removed from V and 6 bases from J, the gap between germline ends came to 16 bases. This CDR3 region has 15 residues. In germline, CDR1 is MGHDK, CDR2 SYGVNS. The CDR3 reads CASSETFAWDAEAFF. The DNA for the CDR3 is TGTGCCAGCAGTGAAACCTTCGCCTGGGATGCTGAAGCTTTCTTT.

This chain joins TRBV9 and TRBJ1-2, with D possibly being TRBD1 (6 bases). Germline CDR1 reads SGDLS; CDR2 reads YYNGEE. With 0 bases removed from V and 5 bases from J, the gap between germline ends came to 14 bases. This CDR3 spans 15 amino acids. The CDR3 loop reads CASSVDPQGGYGYTF. Written as DNA, the CDR3 is TGTGCCAGCAGCGTAGACCCACAGGGAGGGTATGGCTACACCTTC.

A few counts support this clonotype. The V and J genes are TRBV6-1 and TRBJ1-1; D not certain. Deletions cut 2 bases from V and 6 bases from J, with 10 bases between. CDR1 and CDR2 (germline): MNHNS, SASEGT. The CDR3 has 13 residues. The CDR3 here is CASSEMGLAEAFF. CDR3 coding DNA: TGTGCCAGCAGTGAAATGGGATTAGCTGAAGCTTTCTTT.

In this sample, this clonotype turned up many times. In DNA, the CDR3 is TGCGCCAGCAGCCAAGTTTTGGCCTCGACAGGGTTAGGCTGGACTAATGAAAAACTGTTTTTT. It codes for CASSQVLASTGLGWTNEKLFF. The chain uses TRBV4-1 and TRBJ1-4; 7 nucleotides align to TRBD1. The germline V gene has CDR1 MGHRA and CDR2 YSYEKL. V trimming: 1 base; J trimming: 2 bases; junction bases outside the gene matches: 19. The CDR3 covers 21 residues.

There are many counts of this clonotype. The chain uses TRBV7-9 and TRBJ2-5, with D perhaps matching TRBD2 (6 bases). V was pared by 6 bases and J by 0 bases, with 11 bases between. This CDR3 region has 14 residues. Germline V CDR1 and CDR2: SEHNR, FQNEAQ (reference sequence). The CDR3 region has the DNA TGTGCCAGCAGGCCAGCGGGTTACCAAGAGACCCAGTACTTC. Translation gives CASRPAGYQETQYF.

The chain couples TRBV5-1 to TRBJ1-3; D is undetermined. Looked up from germline, CDR1 is SGHRS and CDR2 is YFSETQ. The CDR3 has 15 residues. V was clipped by 0 bases and J by 4 bases, with 11 bases between them. The chain's CDR3 is CASSLEPVGGNTIYF. The CDR3 nucleotides read TGCGCCAGCAGCTTGGAACCAGTGGGAGGAAACACCATATATTTT.

The rearrangement links TRBV5-1 to TRBJ1-1; D possibly corresponds to TRBD1 (5 bases). CDR3 size: 15 residues. Germline CDR1 reads SGHRS; CDR2 reads YFSETQ. The germline V and J ends were trimmed by 4 bases and 3 bases, with 16 bases remaining between them. Written as DNA, the CDR3 is TGCGCCAGCAGCACCCTTCCAGGGCGGGACACTGAAGCTTTCTTT. Its protein product is CASSTLPGRDTEAFF. The complete variable domain, with remaining parts taken from reference TRBV5-1 and TRBJ1-1, reads KAGVTQTPRYLIKTRGQQVTLSCSPISGHRSVSWYQQTPGQGLQFLFEYFSETQRNKGNFPGRFSGRQFSNSRSEMNVSTLELGDSALYLCASSTLPGRDTEAFFGQGTRLTVV.

This clonotype has only a few counts. CDR3 sequence: CASSQDVDQPQHF. The CDR3 bases are TGCGCCAGCAGCCAAGACGTGGATCAGCCCCAGCATTTT. The chain couples TRBV4-1 to TRBJ1-5; no definite D call. Germline assignment: CDR1 MGHRA and CDR2 YSYEKL. The CDR3 totals 13 residues. Trimming removed 0 bases from V and 5 bases from J, with 5 bases in between.

This chain joins TRBV6-1 and TRBJ2-7; D is possibly TRBD1 (6 bases). This CDR3 region has 15 residues. Germline V gives CDR1 MNHNS, CDR2 SASEGT. Trimming shortened V by 7 bases and J by 0 bases, and 16 bases separated the two germline ends. CDR3 amino acids: CASTITGSVSYEQYF. DNA of the CDR3: TGTGCCAGCACCATTACAGGGTCAGTCTCCTACGAGCAGTACTTC.

This clonotype has more than one count but fewer than ten. The chain links TRBV5-8 to TRBJ2-7; D uncertain. The CDR3 covers 13 residues. V lost 0 bases and J lost 9, with 13 bases in between. Per germline, CDR1 SGHTS and CDR2 YDEGEE. The DNA of the CDR3 is TGTGCCAGCAGCTTGGAGGAAACAACGGGGCAGTACTTC. It encodes CASSLEETTGQYF. Full variable domain (remainder filled in from reference TRBV5-8 and TRBJ2-7): EAGVTQSPTHLIKTRGQQATLRCSPISGHTSVYWYQQALGLGLQFLLWYDEGEERNRGNFPPRFSGRQFPNYSSELNVNALELEDSALYLCASSLEETTGQYFGPGTRLTVT.

The V and J genes are TRBV4-2 and TRBJ1-4; D may be TRBD1 (5 bases). V dropped 0 bases and J dropped 6 bases, with 11 bases sitting between them. There are 15 residues in the CDR3. Germline loops: CDR1 LGHNA, CDR2 YNFKEQ. The DNA of the CDR3 is TGTGCCAGCAGCCAAGAGGACTGGGGGGATGAAAAACTGTTTTTT. Amino acid sequence: CASSQEDWGDEKLFF.

This clonotype was counted many times. The rearrangement joins TRBV29-1 to TRBJ2-7, with 8 bases fitting TRBD2. The CDR3 is 13 residues long. CDR1 and CDR2 from the germline V gene are SQVTM and ANQGSEA. V shed 1 base, J shed 7 bases, and the junction held 6 bases outside the gene matches. The CDR3 coding sequence is TGCAGCGTTGAAGGTATTAGCGGGGAGGAGCAGTACTTC. It specifies CSVEGISGEEQYF.

The table lists this clonotype with a few counts. The chain is built from TRBV7-9 and TRBJ2-2; D unclear. The germline gives CDR1 SEHNR, CDR2 FQNEAQ (reference sequence). This CDR3 has 15 amino acids. V lost 2 bases, J lost 4 bases, and 11 bases lay in between. CDR3 sequence (DNA): TGTGCCAGCAGCTTACAGTCTGGTAGCACCGGGGAGCTGTTTTTT. Translation gives CASSLQSGSTGELFF.